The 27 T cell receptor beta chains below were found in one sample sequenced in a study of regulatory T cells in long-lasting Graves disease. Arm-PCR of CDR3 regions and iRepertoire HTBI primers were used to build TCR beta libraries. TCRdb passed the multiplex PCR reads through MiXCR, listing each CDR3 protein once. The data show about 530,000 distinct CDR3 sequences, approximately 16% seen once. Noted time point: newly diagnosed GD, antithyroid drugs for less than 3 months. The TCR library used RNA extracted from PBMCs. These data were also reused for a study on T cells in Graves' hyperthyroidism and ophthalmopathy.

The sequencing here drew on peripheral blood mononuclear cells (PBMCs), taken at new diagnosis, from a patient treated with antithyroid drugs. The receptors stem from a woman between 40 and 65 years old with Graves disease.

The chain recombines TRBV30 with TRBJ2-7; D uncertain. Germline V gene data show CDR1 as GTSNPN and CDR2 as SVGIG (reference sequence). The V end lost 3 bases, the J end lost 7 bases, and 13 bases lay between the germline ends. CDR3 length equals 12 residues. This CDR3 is CAWRAWSGEQYF. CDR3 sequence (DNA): TGTGCCTGGAGGGCCTGGTCTGGGGAGCAGTACTTC. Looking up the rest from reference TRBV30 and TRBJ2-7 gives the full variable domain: SQTIHQWPATLVQPVGSPLSLECTVEGTSNPNLYWYRQAAGRGLQLLFYSVGIGQISSEVPQNLSASRPQDRQFILSSKKLLLSDSGFYLCAWRAWSGEQYFGPGTRLTVT.

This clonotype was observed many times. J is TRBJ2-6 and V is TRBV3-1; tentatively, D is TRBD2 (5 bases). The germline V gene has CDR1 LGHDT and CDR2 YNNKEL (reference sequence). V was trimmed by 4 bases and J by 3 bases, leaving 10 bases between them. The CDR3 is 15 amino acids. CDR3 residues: CASSPNRGGANVLTF. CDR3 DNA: TGTGCCAGCAGCCCAAACCGGGGTGGGGCCAACGTCCTGACTTTC.

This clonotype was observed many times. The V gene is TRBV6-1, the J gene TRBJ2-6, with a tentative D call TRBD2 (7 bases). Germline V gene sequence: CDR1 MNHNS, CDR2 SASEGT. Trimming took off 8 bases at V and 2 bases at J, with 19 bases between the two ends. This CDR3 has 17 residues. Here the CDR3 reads CASLGRGGMAGANVLTF. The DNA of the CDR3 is TGTGCCAGCCTAGGGAGGGGGGGAATGGCTGGGGCCAACGTCCTGACTTTC.

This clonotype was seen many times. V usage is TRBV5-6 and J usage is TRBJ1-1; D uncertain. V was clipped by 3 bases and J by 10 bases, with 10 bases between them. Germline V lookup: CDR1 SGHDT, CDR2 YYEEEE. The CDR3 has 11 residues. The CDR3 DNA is TGTGCCAGCAGCTCTGGGATCGGAGCTTTCTTT. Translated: CASSSGIGAFF.

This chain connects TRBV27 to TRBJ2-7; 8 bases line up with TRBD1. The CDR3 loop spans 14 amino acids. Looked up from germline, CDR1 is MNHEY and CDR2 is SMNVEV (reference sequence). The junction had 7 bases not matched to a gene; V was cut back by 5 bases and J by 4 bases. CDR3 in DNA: TGTGCCAGCAGTGGACAGGGTAAGGTTTACGAGCAGTACTTC. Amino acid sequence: CASSGQGKVYEQYF.

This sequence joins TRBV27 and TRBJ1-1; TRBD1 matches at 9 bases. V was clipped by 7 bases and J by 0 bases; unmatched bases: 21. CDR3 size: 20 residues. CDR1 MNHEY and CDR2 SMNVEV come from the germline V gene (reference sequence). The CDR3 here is CASKREGGTGFGGVNTEAFF. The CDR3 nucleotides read TGTGCCAGCAAAAGGGAAGGGGGGACAGGGTTCGGGGGGGTGAACACTGAAGCTTTCTTT.

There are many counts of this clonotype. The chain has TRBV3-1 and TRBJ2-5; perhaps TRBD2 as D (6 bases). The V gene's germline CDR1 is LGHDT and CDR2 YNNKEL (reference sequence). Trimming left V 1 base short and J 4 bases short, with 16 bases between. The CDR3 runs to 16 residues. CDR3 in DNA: TGTGCCAGCAGCCAAGGCCCCCAGGGAGGAGTAGAGACCCAGTACTTC. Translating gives CASSQGPQGGVETQYF.

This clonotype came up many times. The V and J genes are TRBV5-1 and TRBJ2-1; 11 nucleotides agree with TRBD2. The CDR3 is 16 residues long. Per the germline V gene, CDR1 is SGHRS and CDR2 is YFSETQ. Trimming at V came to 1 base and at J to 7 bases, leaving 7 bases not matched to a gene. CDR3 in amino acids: CASSLLIAGGTNEQFF. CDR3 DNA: TGCGCCAGCAGCTTGTTAATAGCGGGGGGGACTAATGAGCAGTTCTTC.

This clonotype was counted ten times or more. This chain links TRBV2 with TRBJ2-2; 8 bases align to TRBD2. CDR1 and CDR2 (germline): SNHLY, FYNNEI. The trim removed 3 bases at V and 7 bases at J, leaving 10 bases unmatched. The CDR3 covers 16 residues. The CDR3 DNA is TGTGCCAGCAGTGAGATAGGTCTAGCGGGCAGCGGGGAGCTGTTTTTT. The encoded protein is CASSEIGLAGSGELFF.

Here the CDR3 DNA reads TGTGCCAGCCAGGGGGAAACAGATACGCAGTATTTT. Translation: CASQGETDTQYF. The chain combines TRBV5-5 with TRBJ2-3; 7 bases align to TRBD1. J was trimmed by 3 bases and V by 7 bases; bases with no gene match: 2. Per germline, CDR1 SGHKS and CDR2 YYEKEE (reference sequence). This CDR3 contains 12 residues.

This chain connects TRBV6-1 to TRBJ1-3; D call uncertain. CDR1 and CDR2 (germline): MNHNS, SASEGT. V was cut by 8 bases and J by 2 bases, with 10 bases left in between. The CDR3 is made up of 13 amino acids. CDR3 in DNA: TGTGCCAGCGCTAGGACGGCTGGAAACACCATATATTTT. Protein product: CASARTAGNTIYF.

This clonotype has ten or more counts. Here the CDR3 DNA reads TGTGCCAGCAGTGAGGCGAGGAACCTATTAGGCTACACCTTC. Amino acid sequence: CASSEARNLLGYTF. J is TRBJ1-2 and V is TRBV2; no definite D call. V was pared by 3 bases and J by 8 bases, with 16 bases between. CDR3 length: 14 amino acids. Germline CDR1 SNHLY, CDR2 FYNNEI. The variable domain in full, with the rest retrieved from reference TRBV2 and TRBJ1-2, is EPEVTQTPSHQVTQMGQEVILRCVPISNHLYFYWYRQILGQKVEFLVSFYNNEISEKSEIFDDQFSVERPDGSNFTLKIRSTKLEDSAMYFCASSEARNLLGYTFGSGTRLTVV.

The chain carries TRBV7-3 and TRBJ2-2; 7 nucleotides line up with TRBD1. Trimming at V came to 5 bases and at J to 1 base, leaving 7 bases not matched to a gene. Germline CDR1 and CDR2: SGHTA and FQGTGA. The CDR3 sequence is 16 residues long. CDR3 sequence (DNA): TGTGCCAGCAGCCTTGACAGGGAAAAGAACACCGGGGAGCTGTTTTTT. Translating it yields CASSLDREKNTGELFF.

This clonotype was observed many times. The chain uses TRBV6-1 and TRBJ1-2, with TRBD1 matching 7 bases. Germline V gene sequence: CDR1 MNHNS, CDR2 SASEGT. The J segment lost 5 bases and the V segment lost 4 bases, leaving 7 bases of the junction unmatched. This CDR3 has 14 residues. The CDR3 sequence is CASSVTGAGYGYTF. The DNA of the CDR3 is TGTGCCAGCAGTGTCACAGGGGCAGGGTATGGCTACACCTTC.

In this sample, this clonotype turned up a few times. The CDR3 spells CASSSPRHTYNEQFF. In DNA, the CDR3 is TGTGCCAGCAGCTCCCCCAGACATACCTACAATGAGCAGTTCTTC. V and J are TRBV7-9 and TRBJ2-1; D unclear. The CDR3 extends over 15 amino acids. Germline assignment: CDR1 SEHNR and CDR2 FQNEAQ (reference sequence). The germline V and J ends were trimmed by 4 bases and 2 bases, with 12 bases remaining between them.

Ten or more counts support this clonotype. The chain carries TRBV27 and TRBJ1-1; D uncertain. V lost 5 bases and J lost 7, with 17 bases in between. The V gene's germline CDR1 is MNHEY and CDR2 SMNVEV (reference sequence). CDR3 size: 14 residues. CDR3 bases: TGTGCCAGCAGTCCAGGTCCGGACTACCATGAAGCTTTCTTT. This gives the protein CASSPGPDYHEAFF.

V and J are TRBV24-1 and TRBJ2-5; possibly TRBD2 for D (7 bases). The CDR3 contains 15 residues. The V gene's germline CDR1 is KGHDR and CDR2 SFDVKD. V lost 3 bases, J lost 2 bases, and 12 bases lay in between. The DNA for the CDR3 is TGTGCCACCAGTGATGCGGGGGCGATACAAGAGACCCAGTACTTC. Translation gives CATSDAGAIQETQYF.

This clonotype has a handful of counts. CDR3 DNA: TGTGCCAGCAGCGTAGAATCAGAAGTACCTTATGGCTACACCTTC. It codes for CASSVESEVPYGYTF. V and J are TRBV9 and TRBJ1-2; D is undetermined. V gave up 0 bases and J gave up 5 bases, with 14 bases separating them. Germline V gene lookup returns CDR1 SGDLS and CDR2 YYNGEE. The CDR3 is 15 residues long.

The CDR3 loop reads CASSYIPGAHEQYF. CDR3 DNA sequence: TGTGCCAGCAGTTATATCCCAGGGGCCCACGAGCAGTACTTC. The chain carries TRBV11-3 and TRBJ2-7; possible D gene TRBD1, 6 bases. Trimming removed 6 bases from V and 5 bases from J, with 17 bases in between. Per germline, CDR1 SGHNT and CDR2 YENEEA. CDR3 length equals 14 residues.

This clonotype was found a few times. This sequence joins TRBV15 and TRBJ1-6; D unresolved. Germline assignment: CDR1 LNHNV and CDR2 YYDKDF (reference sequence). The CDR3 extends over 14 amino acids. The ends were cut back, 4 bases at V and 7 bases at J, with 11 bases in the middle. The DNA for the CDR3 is TGTGCCACCAGCATGGGAGTAGTGAATTCACCCCTCCACTTT. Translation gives CATSMGVVNSPLHF.

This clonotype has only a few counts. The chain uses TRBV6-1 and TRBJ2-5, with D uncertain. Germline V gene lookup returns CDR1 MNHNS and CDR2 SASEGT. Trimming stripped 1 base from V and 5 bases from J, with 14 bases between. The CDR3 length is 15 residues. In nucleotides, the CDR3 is TGTGCCAGCAGTGAAGGACTTGGGCACGGGGAGACCCAGTACTTC. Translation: CASSEGLGHGETQYF.

CDR3 nucleotides: TGTGCCTGGAGTCCAGGGGGTAGGGGGCCCCAGCATTTT. It encodes CAWSPGGRGPQHF. The J gene is TRBJ1-5, the V gene TRBV30; 7 bases are a match to TRBD1. CDR1 GTSNPN and CDR2 SVGIG come from the germline V gene (reference sequence). The CDR3 totals 13 residues. After removal of 2 bases from V and 9 bases from J, the junction contained 7 bases not matched to a gene.

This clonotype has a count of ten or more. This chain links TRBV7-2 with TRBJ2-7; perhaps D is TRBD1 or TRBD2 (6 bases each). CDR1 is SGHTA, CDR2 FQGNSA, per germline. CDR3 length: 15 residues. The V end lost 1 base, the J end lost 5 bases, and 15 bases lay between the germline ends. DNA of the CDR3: TGTGCCAGCAGCTTAGTTACGGGGGCGATCGACGAGCAGTACTTC. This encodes CASSLVTGAIDEQYF.

CDR3 in DNA: TGTGCCAGCATGCCGACGGGACCCTCGGGCGAGCAGTTCTTC. Translation gives CASMPTGPSGEQFF. V is TRBV6-2 or TRBV6-3 and J is TRBJ2-1, with D possibly being TRBD1 or TRBD2 (5 bases each). The CDR3 covers 14 residues. The germline CDR1 and CDR2 sequences are MNHEY and SVGEGT. V lost 7 bases and J lost 10, with 20 bases in between.

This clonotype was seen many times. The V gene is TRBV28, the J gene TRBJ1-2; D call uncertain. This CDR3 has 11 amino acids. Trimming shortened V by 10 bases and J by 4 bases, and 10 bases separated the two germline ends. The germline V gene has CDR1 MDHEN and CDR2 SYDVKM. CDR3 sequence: CAIRSLYGYTF. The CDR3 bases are TGTGCCATCCGGTCGCTCTATGGCTACACCTTC.

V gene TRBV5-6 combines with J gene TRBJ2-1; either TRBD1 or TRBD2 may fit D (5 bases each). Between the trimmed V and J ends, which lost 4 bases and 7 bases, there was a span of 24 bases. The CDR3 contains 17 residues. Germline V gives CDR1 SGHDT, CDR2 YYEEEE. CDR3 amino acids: CASSPGLGQGRGNEQFF. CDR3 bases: TGTGCCAGCAGCCCAGGCCTGGGGCAGGGTCGGGGTAATGAGCAGTTCTTC.

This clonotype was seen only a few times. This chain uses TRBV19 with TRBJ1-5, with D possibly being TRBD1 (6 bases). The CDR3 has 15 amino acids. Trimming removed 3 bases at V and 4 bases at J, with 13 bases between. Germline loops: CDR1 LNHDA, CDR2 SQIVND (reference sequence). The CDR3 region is CASSIGGLRNQPQHF. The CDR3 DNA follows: TGTGCCAGTAGTATCGGGGGGCTCCGGAATCAGCCCCAGCATTTT.